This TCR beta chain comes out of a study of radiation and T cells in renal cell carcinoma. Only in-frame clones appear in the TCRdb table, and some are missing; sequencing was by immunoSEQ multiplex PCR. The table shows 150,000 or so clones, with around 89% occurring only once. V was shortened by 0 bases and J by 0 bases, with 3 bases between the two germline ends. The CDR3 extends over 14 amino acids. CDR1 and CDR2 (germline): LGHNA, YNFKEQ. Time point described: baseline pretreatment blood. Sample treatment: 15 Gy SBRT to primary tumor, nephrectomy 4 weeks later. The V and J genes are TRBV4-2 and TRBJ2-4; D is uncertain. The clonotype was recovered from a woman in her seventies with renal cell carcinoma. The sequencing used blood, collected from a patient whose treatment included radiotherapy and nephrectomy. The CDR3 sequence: CASSQEGAKNIQYF. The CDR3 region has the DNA TGTGCCAGCAGCCAAGAAGGAGCCAAAAACATTCAGTACTTC.